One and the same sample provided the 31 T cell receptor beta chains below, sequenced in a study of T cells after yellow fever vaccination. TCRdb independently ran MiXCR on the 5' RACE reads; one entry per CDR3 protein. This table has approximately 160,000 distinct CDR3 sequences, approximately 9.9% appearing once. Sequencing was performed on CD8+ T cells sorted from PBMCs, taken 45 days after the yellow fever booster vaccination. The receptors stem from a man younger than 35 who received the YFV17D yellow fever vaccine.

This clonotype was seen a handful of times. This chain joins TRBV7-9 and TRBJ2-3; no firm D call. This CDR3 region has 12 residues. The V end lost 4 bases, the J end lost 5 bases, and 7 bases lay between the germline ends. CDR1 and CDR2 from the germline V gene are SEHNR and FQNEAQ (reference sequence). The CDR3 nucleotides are TGTGCCAGCAGCTGGACGGTAGATACGCAGTATTTT. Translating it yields CASSWTVDTQYF.

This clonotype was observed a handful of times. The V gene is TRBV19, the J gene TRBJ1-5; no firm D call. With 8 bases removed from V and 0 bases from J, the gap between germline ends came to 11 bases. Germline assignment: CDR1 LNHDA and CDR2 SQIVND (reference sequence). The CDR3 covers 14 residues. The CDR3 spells CASGGLYSNQPQHF. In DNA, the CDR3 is TGTGCCAGTGGTGGACTTTATAGCAATCAGCCCCAGCATTTT.

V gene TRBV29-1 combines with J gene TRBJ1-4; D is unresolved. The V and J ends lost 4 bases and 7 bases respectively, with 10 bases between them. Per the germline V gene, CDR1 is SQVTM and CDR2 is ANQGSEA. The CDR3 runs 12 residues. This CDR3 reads CSVAPGGEKLFF. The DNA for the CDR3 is TGCAGCGTTGCCCCCGGCGGTGAAAAACTGTTTTTT.

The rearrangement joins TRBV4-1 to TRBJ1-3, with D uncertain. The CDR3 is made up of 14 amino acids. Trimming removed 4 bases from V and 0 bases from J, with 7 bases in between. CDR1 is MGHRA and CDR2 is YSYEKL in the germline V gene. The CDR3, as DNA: TGCGCCAGCAGCCTCACCATCTCTGGAAACACCATATATTTT. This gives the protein CASSLTISGNTIYF.

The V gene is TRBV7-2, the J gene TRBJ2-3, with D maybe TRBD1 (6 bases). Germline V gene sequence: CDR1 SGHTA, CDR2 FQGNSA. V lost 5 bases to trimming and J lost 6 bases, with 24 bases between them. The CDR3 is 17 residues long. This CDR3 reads CASSLSPGTSQGDTQYF. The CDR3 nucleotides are TGTGCCAGCAGCCTTAGTCCCGGGACATCCCAAGGGGATACGCAGTATTTT.

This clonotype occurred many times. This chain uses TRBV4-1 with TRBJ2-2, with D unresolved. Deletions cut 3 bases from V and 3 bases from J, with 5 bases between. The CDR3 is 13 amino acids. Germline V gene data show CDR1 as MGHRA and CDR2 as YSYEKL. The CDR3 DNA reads TGCGCCAGCAGCCAGGCCTACACCGGGGAGCTGTTTTTT. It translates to CASSQAYTGELFF.

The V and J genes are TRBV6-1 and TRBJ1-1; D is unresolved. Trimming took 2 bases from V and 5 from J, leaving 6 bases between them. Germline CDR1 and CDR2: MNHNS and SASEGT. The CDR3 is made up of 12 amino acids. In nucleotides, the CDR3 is TGTGCCAGCAGTGAATTGGGGACTGAAGCTTTCTTT. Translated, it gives CASSELGTEAFF.

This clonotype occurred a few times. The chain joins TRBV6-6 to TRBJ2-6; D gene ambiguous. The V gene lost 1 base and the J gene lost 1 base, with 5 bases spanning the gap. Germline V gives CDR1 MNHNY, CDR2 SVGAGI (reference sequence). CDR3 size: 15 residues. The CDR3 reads CASSYFRSGANVLTF. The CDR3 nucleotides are TGTGCCAGCAGTTACTTCCGGTCTGGGGCCAACGTCCTGACTTTC.

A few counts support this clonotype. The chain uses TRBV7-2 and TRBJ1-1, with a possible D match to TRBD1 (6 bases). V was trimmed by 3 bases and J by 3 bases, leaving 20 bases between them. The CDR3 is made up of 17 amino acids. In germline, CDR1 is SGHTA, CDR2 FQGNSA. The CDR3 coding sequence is TGTGCCAGCAGCTTCCCCATAACAGGGATTTTGGACACTGAAGCTTTCTTT. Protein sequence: CASSFPITGILDTEAFF.

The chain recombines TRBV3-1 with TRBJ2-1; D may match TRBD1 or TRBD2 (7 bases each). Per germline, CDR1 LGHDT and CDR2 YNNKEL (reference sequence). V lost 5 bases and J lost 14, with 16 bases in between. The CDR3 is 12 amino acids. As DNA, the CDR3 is TGTGCCAGCAGCTCAGGGGGGGCCCCGAAGTTCTTC. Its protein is CASSSGGAPKFF.

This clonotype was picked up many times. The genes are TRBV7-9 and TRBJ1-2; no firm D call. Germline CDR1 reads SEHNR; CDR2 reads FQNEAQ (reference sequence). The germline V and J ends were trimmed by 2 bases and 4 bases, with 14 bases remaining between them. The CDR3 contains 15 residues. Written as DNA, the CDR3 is TGTGCCAGCAGCTTAAGTCTGCCAGCGTTCTATGGCTACACCTTC. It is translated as CASSLSLPAFYGYTF.

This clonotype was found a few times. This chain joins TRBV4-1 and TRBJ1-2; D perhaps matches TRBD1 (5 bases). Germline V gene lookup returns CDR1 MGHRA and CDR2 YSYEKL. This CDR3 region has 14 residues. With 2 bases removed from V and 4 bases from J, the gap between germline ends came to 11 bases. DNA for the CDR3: TGCGCCAGCAGCCAACGGGACGCCTCCTATGGCTACACCTTC. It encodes CASSQRDASYGYTF.

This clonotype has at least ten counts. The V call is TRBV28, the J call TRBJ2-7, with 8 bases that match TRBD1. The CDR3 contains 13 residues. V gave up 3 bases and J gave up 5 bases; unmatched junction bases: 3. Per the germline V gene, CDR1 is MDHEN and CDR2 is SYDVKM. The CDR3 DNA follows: TGTGCCAGCAGTTTTGACAGGGGCCACGAGCAGTACGTC. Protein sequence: CASSFDRGHEQYV.

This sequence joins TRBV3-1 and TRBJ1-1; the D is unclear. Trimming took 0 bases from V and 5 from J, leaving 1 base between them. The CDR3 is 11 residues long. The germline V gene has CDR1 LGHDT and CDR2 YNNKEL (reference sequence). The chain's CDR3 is CASSQDTEAFF. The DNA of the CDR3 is TGTGCCAGCAGCCAAGATACTGAAGCTTTCTTT.

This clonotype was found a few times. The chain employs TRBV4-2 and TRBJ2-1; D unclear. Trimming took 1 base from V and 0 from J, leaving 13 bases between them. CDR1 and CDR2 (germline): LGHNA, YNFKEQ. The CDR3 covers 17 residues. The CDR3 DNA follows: TGTGCCAGCAGCCAAGGTTTGGTCGGAAGCTCCTACAATGAGCAGTTCTTC. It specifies CASSQGLVGSSYNEQFF.

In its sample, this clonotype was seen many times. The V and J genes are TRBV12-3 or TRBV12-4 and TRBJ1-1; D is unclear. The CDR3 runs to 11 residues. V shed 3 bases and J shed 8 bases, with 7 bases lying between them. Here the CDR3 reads CASSLGVEAFF. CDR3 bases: TGTGCCAGCAGTTTGGGTGTAGAAGCTTTCTTT.

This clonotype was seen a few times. CDR3 amino acids: CASSPSQGARGYTF. The CDR3 DNA reads TGCGCCAGCAGCCCATCGCAGGGGGCGCGGGGCTACACCTTC. The rearrangement uses TRBV4-1 and TRBJ1-2; 8 nucleotides line up with TRBD1. This CDR3 is 14 amino acids long. Trimming at V came to 4 bases and at J to 8 bases, leaving 9 bases not matched to a gene. Per the germline V gene, CDR1 is MGHRA and CDR2 is YSYEKL.

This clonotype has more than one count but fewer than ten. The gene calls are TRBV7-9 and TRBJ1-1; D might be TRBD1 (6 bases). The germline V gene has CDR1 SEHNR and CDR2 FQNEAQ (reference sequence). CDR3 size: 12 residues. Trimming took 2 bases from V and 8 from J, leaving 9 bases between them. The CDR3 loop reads CASSLQGWEAFF. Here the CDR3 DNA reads TGTGCCAGCAGCTTACAGGGGTGGGAAGCTTTCTTT.

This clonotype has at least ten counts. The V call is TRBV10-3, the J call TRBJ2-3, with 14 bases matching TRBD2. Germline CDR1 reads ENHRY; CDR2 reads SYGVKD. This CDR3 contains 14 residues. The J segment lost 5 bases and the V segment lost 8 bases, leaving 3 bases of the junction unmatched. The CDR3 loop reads CAIGLAGGKDTQYF. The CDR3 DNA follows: TGTGCCATCGGACTAGCGGGGGGAAAAGATACGCAGTATTTT.

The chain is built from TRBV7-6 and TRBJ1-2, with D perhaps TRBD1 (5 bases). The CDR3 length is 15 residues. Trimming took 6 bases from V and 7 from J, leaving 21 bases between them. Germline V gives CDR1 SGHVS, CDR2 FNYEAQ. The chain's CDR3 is CASSPSGSGGGGYTF. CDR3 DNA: TGTGCCAGCAGTCCTTCAGGGTCGGGGGGAGGTGGCTACACCTTC.

The CDR3: CASSITGNQPQHF. The CDR3 DNA follows: TGTGCCAGTAGTATAACGGGCAATCAGCCCCAGCATTTT. This chain uses TRBV19 with TRBJ1-5; D call uncertain. V was cut by 2 bases and J by 2 bases, with 4 bases left in between. Germline V gene data show CDR1 as LNHDA and CDR2 as SQIVND (reference sequence). The CDR3 contains 13 residues.

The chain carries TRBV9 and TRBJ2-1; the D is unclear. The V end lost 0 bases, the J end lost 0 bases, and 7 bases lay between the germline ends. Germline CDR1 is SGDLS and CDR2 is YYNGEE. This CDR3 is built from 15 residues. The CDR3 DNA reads TGTGCCAGCAGCGTAGGGATACCCTCCTACAATGAGCAGTTCTTC. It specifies CASSVGIPSYNEQFF.

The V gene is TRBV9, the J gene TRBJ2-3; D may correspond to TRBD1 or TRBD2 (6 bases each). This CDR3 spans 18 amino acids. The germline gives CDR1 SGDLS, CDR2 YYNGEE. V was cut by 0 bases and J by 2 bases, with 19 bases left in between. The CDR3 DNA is TGTGCCAGCAGCGTAGAGGGGGACTTCTTTCAGTACACAGATACGCAGTATTTT. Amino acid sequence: CASSVEGDFFQYTDTQYF.

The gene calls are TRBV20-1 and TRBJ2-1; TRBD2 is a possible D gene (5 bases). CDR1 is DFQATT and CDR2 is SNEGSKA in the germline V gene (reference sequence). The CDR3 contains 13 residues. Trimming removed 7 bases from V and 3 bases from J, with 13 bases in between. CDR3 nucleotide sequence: TGCAGTGTGGACGGTGAGGGCTACAATGAGCAGTTCTTC. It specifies CSVDGEGYNEQFF.

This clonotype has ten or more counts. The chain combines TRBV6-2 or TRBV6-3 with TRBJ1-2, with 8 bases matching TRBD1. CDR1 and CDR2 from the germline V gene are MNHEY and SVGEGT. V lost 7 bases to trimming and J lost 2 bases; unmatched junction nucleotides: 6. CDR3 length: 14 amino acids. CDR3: CASNRDRRNYGYTF. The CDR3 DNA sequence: TGTGCCAGCAACCGGGACAGGAGAAACTATGGCTACACCTTC.

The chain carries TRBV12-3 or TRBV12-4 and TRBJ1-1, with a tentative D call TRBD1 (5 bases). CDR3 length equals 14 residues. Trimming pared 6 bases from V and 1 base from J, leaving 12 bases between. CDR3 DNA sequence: TGTGCCAGCAGCGCCGGGACGGAGAACACTGAAGCTTTCTTT. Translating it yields CASSAGTENTEAFF.

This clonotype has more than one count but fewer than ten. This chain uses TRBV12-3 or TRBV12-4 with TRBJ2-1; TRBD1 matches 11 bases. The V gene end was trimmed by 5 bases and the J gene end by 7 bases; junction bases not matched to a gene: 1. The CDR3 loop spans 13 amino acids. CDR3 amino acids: CASSGTGGNEQFF. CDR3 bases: TGTGCCAGCAGTGGGACAGGGGGAAATGAGCAGTTCTTC.

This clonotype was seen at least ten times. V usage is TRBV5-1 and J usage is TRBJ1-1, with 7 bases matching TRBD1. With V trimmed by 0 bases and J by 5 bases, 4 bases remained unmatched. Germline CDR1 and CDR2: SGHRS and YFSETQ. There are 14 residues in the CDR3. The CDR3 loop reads CASSLGGGQTEAFF. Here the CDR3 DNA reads TGCGCCAGCAGCTTGGGAGGGGGCCAAACTGAAGCTTTCTTT.

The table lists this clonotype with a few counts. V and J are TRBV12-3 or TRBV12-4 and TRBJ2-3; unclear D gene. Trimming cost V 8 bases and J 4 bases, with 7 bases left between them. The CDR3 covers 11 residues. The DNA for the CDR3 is TGTGCCAGCGCCACGCCAGATACGCAGTATTTT. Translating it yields CASATPDTQYF.

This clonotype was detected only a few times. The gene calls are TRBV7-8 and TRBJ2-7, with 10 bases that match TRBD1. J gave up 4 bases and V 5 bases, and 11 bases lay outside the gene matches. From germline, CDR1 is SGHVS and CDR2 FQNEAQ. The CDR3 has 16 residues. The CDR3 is CASSPLGGTGAYEQYF. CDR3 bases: TGTGCCAGCAGCCCGCTGGGGGGGACAGGGGCTTACGAGCAGTACTTC.

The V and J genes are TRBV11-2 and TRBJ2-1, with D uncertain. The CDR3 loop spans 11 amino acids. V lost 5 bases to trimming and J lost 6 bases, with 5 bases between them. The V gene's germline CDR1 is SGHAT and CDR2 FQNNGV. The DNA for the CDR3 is TGTGCCAGCAGCCACAGCAATGAGCAGTTCTTC. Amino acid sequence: CASSHSNEQFF. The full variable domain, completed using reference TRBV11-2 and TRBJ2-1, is EAGVAQSPRYKIIEKRQSVAFWCNPISGHATLYWYQQILGQGPKLLIQFQNNGVVDDSQLPKDRFSAERLKGVDSTLKIQPAKLEDSAVYLCASSHSNEQFFGPGTRLTVL.